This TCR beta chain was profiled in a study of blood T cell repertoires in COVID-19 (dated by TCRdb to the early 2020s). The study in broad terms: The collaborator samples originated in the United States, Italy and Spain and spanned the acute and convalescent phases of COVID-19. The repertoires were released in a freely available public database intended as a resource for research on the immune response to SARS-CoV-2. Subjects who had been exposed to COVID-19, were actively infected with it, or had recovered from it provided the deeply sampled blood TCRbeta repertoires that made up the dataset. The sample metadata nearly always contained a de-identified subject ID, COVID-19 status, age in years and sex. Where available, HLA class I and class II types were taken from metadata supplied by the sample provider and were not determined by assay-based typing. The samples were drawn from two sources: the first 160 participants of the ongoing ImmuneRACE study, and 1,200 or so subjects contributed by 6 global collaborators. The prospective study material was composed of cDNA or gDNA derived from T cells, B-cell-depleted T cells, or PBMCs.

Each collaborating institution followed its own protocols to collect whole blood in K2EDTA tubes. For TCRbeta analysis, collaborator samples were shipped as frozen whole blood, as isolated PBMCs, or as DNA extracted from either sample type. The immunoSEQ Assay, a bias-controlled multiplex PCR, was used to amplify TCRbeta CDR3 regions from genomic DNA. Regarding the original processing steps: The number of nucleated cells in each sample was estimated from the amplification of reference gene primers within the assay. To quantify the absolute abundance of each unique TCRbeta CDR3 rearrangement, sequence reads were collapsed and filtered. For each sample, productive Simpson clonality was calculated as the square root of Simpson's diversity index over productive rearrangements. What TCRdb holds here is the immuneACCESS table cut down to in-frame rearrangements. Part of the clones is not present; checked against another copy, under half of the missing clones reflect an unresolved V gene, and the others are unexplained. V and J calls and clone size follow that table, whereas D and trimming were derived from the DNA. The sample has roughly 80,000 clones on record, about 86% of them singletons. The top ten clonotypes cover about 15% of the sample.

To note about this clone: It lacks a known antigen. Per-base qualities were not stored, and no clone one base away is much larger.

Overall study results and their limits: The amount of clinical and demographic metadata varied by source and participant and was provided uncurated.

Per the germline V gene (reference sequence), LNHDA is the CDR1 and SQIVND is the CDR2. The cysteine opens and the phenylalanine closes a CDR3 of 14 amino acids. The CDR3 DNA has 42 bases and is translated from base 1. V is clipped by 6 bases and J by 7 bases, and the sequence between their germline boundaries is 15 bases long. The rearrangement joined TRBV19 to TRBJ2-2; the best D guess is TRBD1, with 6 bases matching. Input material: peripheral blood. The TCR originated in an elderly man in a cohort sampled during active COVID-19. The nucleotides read TGTGCCAGTAGGCAGTGGGGGCGAAGCGGGGAGCTGTTTTTT. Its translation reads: CASRQWGRSGELFF.